These 29 T cell receptor beta chains were sequenced from one sample in a study of cytomegalovirus exposure and HLA in healthy donors. The study ran its PCR with 60 Vbeta and 13 Jbeta primers. Clones were sequenced by immunoSEQ multiplex PCR, and TCRdb holds only the in-frame ones, with some missing. Among approximately 100,000 clones listed, about 76% were seen once. The sequenced sample was PBMCs. All receptors derive from a woman between 45 and 60 years old in good health and CMV-seropositive.

The chain uses TRBV5-1 and TRBJ2-2; D ambiguous. V lost 3 bases to trimming and J lost 1 base, with 7 bases between them. This CDR3 has 14 residues. CDR1 is SGHRS, CDR2 YFSETQ, per germline. The CDR3 coding sequence is TGCGCCAGCAGCTCCCCCGGGAACACCGGGGAGCTGTTTTTT. Translated, it gives CASSSPGNTGELFF.

The V and J genes are TRBV5-1 and TRBJ2-7; 7 bases agree with TRBD1. The J segment lost 2 bases and the V segment lost 0 bases, leaving 2 bases of the junction unmatched. CDR3 size: 14 residues. Looked up from germline, CDR1 is SGHRS and CDR2 is YFSETQ. DNA of the CDR3: TGCGCCAGCAGCTTGGACAGGGGCCCCTACGAGCAGTACTTC. Encoded protein: CASSLDRGPYEQYF.

This clone has a handful of counts. The rearrangement links TRBV7-3 to TRBJ1-4; no clear D gene. CDR1 and CDR2 (germline): SGHTA, FQGTGA. V shed 4 bases and J shed 8 bases, with 11 bases lying between them. The CDR3 covers 13 residues. The CDR3 bases are TGTGCCAGCAGCTCGTCCTCCCTAGAAAAACTGTTTTTT. As protein: CASSSSSLEKLFF.

The V call is TRBV29-1, the J call TRBJ1-1, with TRBD1 as a possible D gene (6 bases). CDR1 SQVTM and CDR2 ANQGSEA come from the germline V gene. The CDR3 is 14 amino acids. The V end was cut by 2 bases, the J end by 4 bases, with 14 bases between. The CDR3 region is CSVERGGVATEAFF. CDR3 coding DNA: TGCAGCGTTGAAAGAGGGGGGGTGGCCACTGAAGCTTTCTTT.

This clone showed up just once. The chain recombines TRBV4-1 with TRBJ2-7, with 7 bases identical to TRBD1. There are 14 residues in the CDR3. Losses at the gene ends were 6 bases for V and 0 bases for J; bases not matched to a gene: 5. Germline loops: CDR1 MGHRA, CDR2 YSYEKL. The CDR3 nucleotides read TGCGCCAGCAGACTCCGGGACAGCTCCTACGAGCAGTACTTC. It is translated as CASRLRDSSYEQYF.

The chain links TRBV7-2 to TRBJ2-7; TRBD1 matches 9 bases. The CDR3 is made up of 16 amino acids. Per germline, CDR1 SGHTA and CDR2 FQGNSA. V shed 1 base, J shed 2 bases, and the junction held 6 bases outside the gene matches. CDR3 in DNA: TGTGCCAGCAGCTTAGGGACAGGGGAGAAGACCTACGAGCAGTACTTC. It translates to CASSLGTGEKTYEQYF. Looking up the rest from reference TRBV7-2 and TRBJ2-7 gives the full variable domain: GAGVSQSPSNKVTEKGKDVELRCDPISGHTALYWYRQSLGQGLEFLIYFQGNSAPDKSGLPSDRFSAERTGGSVSTLTIQRTQQEDSAVYLCASSLGTGEKTYEQYFGPGTRLTVT.

This clone was observed once. V usage is TRBV7-2 and J usage is TRBJ1-1, with 8 bases fitting TRBD1. V gave up 1 base and J gave up 10 bases; unmatched junction bases: 8. The CDR3 runs to 14 residues. Germline CDR1 is SGHTA and CDR2 is FQGNSA. The CDR3 loop is CASSLGGTGYGAFF. CDR3 sequence (DNA): TGTGCCAGCAGCTTAGGCGGGACAGGCTATGGAGCTTTCTTT.

This clone was counted once. The chain has TRBV5-6 and TRBJ2-3; D may be TRBD1 (5 bases). The length of the CDR3 is 15 residues. Germline assignment: CDR1 SGHDT and CDR2 YYEEEE. With 4 bases removed from V and 0 bases from J, the gap between germline ends came to 12 bases. The CDR3, as DNA: TGTGCCAGCAGCCCCCCCGACAGTAGCACAGATACGCAGTATTTT. It specifies CASSPPDSSTDTQYF.

The rearrangement uses TRBV13 and TRBJ1-1, with a tentative D call TRBD1 (6 bases). The CDR3 runs 14 residues. Germline lookup yields CDR1 PRHDT and CDR2 FYEKMQ (reference sequence). Trimming took off 1 base at V and 4 bases at J, with 10 bases between the two ends. The CDR3 sequence is CASSLDRAGTEAFF. DNA of the CDR3: TGTGCCAGCAGCTTAGACAGGGCTGGCACTGAAGCTTTCTTT.

The J gene is TRBJ2-3, the V gene TRBV15; TRBD1 agrees at 9 bases. CDR3 length: 15 residues. The ends lost 6 bases at V and 6 bases at J; junction bases unmatched: 10. Germline V gene data show CDR1 as LNHNV and CDR2 as YYDKDF (reference sequence). CDR3 residues: CATSRTGGRLDTQYF. Here the CDR3 DNA reads TGTGCCACCAGTAGAACAGGGGGCAGGTTGGATACGCAGTATTTT.

The chain has TRBV11-2 and TRBJ2-3, with 8 positions matching TRBD1. Germline V gene lookup returns CDR1 SGHAT and CDR2 FQNNGV. CDR3 length: 18 residues. The J segment lost 2 bases and the V segment lost 5 bases, leaving 15 bases of the junction unmatched. CDR3 sequence: CASSLGTGFLGPTDTQYF. DNA for the CDR3: TGTGCCAGCAGCCTGGGGACAGGCTTCTTAGGGCCCACAGATACGCAGTATTTT.

V gene TRBV5-6 combines with J gene TRBJ1-3, with TRBD1 matching 10 bases. This CDR3 is 17 amino acids long. CDR1 and CDR2 (germline): SGHDT, YYEEEE. After removal of 4 bases from V and 5 bases from J, the junction contained 12 bases not matched to a gene. The CDR3 is CASSNTTGGARRNTIYF. The CDR3 DNA sequence: TGTGCCAGCAGCAATACGACAGGGGGCGCAAGAAGAAACACCATATATTTT.

This clone was observed a handful of times. The chain's CDR3 is CASLRRGGRGTDTQYF. The CDR3 bases are TGTGCCAGCTTACGACGGGGGGGTCGCGGCACAGATACGCAGTATTTT. The rearrangement links TRBV6-6 to TRBJ2-3, with 8 bases aligning to TRBD2. V was pared by 8 bases and J by 1 base, with 11 bases of the junction left unmatched. The CDR3 has 16 amino acids. Germline V gene data show CDR1 as MNHNY and CDR2 as SVGAGI (reference sequence).

This clone was picked up a small number of times. The J gene is TRBJ2-7, the V gene TRBV4-1; no clear D gene. The germline gives CDR1 MGHRA, CDR2 YSYEKL. This CDR3 contains 13 residues. V lost 1 base, J lost 7 bases, and 11 bases lay in between. The CDR3 protein is CASSQVHATEQYF. The CDR3 region has the DNA TGCGCCAGCAGCCAAGTTCATGCGACTGAGCAGTACTTC.

The chain links TRBV28 to TRBJ1-2; 7 positions agree with TRBD1. Per germline, CDR1 MDHEN and CDR2 SYDVKM. The J segment lost 4 bases and the V segment lost 6 bases, leaving 2 bases of the junction unmatched. The CDR3 covers 12 residues. CDR3 residues: CASRGTAYGYTF. The CDR3 coding sequence is TGTGCCAGCAGAGGGACAGCCTATGGCTACACCTTC.

The V call is TRBV6-5, the J call TRBJ1-6; possibly TRBD1 for D (6 bases). With 6 bases removed from V and 5 bases from J, the gap between germline ends came to 11 bases. The CDR3 is made up of 14 amino acids. Germline V CDR1 and CDR2: MNHEY, SVGAGI. The CDR3 region is CASRQTGHNSPLHF. In nucleotides, the CDR3 is TGTGCCAGCAGGCAAACAGGGCATAATTCACCCCTCCACTTT.

V and J are TRBV6-1 and TRBJ2-5; a weak D match, TRBD2 (5 bases). The better agreement between TRBJ2-7 and the DNA end casts doubt on the J call. Germline loops: CDR1 MNHNS, CDR2 SASEGT. CDR3 size: 13 residues. The CDR3 protein is CASPRPGSYEQYF. The CDR3 DNA reads TGTGCCAGCCCCCGGCCGGGGAGCTACGAGCAGTACTTC.

The V gene is TRBV5-1, the J gene TRBJ2-7; a weak D match, TRBD1 (6 bases). This CDR3 has 18 amino acids. The V end was cut by 0 bases, the J end by 1 base, with 20 bases between. Germline-derived CDR1 and CDR2 are SGHRS and YFSETQ. The CDR3 nucleotides are TGCGCCAGCAGCTTGGACCCTATGGCTACAGGGAATTCCTACGAGCAGTACTTC. This gives the protein CASSLDPMATGNSYEQYF.

This clone was detected only once. The gene calls are TRBV9 and TRBJ2-1; D is unclear. Germline V gives CDR1 SGDLS, CDR2 YYNGEE. V was trimmed by 0 bases and J by 7 bases, leaving 14 bases between them. The CDR3 consists of 15 residues. This CDR3 is CASSVATWADNEQFF. The CDR3 region has the DNA TGTGCCAGCAGCGTAGCTACATGGGCAGATAATGAGCAGTTCTTC.

For this clone: One end of the junction fails to match germline, which may point to a read error. The same CDR3 can be traced to other DNA sequences in this sample. V usage is TRBV15 and J usage is TRBJ1-3; possibly TRBD1 for D (5 bases). This CDR3 contains 18 residues. CDR1 and CDR2 (germline): LNHNV, YYDKDF (reference sequence). The CDR3 region is CATSRDSGGTSSGNTIYF. For the CDR3, the DNA is TGTGCCACCAGCAGAGATTCGGGAGGGACTAGCTCTGGAAACACTATATATTTT.

The chain recombines TRBV18 with TRBJ1-3, with D possibly TRBD1 on 6 matching bases. The CDR3 is 18 amino acids. The germline V gene has CDR1 KGHSH and CDR2 LQKENI. The V and J ends lost 2 bases and 3 bases respectively, with 20 bases between them. CDR3 residues: CASSPEGPQGFGGNTIYF. CDR3 DNA: TGTGCCAGCTCACCAGAGGGACCCCAGGGGTTCGGTGGAAACACCATATATTTT.

The CDR3 DNA reads as TGCGCCAGCAGCTCTGGTGGACAGGGGATGGGCTACACCTTC. Its protein is CASSSGGQGMGYTF. The V and J genes are TRBV5-1 and TRBJ1-2; 9 bases map to TRBD1. The CDR3 has 14 amino acids. Germline loops: CDR1 SGHRS, CDR2 YFSETQ. V trimming: 3 bases; J trimming: 8 bases; junction bases outside the gene matches: 8.

The chain links TRBV7-9 to TRBJ2-5, with a possible D match to TRBD2 (5 bases). This CDR3 has 14 amino acids. Germline loops: CDR1 SEHNR, CDR2 FQNEAQ (reference sequence). Trimming removed 4 bases at V and 3 bases at J, with 12 bases between. CDR3 coding DNA: TGTGCCAGCAGCTCCGGACTCTACGAAGAGACCCAGTACTTC. Translating it yields CASSSGLYEETQYF. Full variable domain (remainder filled in from reference TRBV7-9 and TRBJ2-5): DTGVSQNPRHKITKRGQNVTFRCDPISEHNRLYWYRQTLGQGPEFLTYFQNEAQLEKSRLLSDRFSAERPKGSFSTLEIQRTEQGDSAMYLCASSSGLYEETQYFGPGTRLLVL.

V usage is TRBV10-3 and J usage is TRBJ1-5; D uncertain. V lost 0 bases, J lost 3 bases, and 9 bases lay in between. Germline lookup yields CDR1 ENHRY and CDR2 SYGVKD. This CDR3 has 15 amino acids. CDR3: CAISESQQYNQPQHF. The CDR3 DNA sequence: TGTGCCATCAGTGAGTCCCAACAGTACAATCAGCCCCAGCATTTT.

The chain links TRBV14 to TRBJ2-3; TRBD2 matches 11 bases. Trimming removed 4 bases from V and 2 bases from J; junction bases left unmatched: 8. The CDR3 is 17 amino acids. Looked up from germline, CDR1 is SGHDN and CDR2 is FVKESK. CDR3 sequence: CASSRLTSGENTDTQYF. DNA of the CDR3: TGTGCCAGCAGCCGCTTGACTAGCGGGGAAAACACAGATACGCAGTATTTT.

V is TRBV18 and J is TRBJ1-1, with no clear D. Trimming cost V 2 bases and J 8 bases, with 15 bases left between them. Germline lookup yields CDR1 KGHSH and CDR2 LQKENI. The CDR3 contains 14 residues. The CDR3 sequence is CASSPYTVSPEAFF. The CDR3 region has the DNA TGTGCCAGCTCACCATACACAGTCTCTCCCGAAGCTTTCTTT.

This chain joins TRBV30 and TRBJ1-5; no clear D. The CDR3 has 14 amino acids. Trimming removed 0 bases at V and 4 bases at J, with 10 bases between. Germline V lookup: CDR1 GTSNPN, CDR2 SVGIG (reference sequence). For the CDR3, the DNA is TGTGCCTGGAGTGTACCACGGGGAAATCAGCCCCAGCATTTT. This encodes CAWSVPRGNQPQHF.

CDR3 nucleotides: TGTGCCAGCAGCCCTTCCAAGGGGGCGAGGCGCTCTGGGGCCAACGTCCTGACTTTC. Translation: CASSPSKGARRSGANVLTF. This chain joins TRBV7-9 and TRBJ2-6; 7 nucleotides match TRBD1. Germline V lookup: CDR1 SEHNR, CDR2 FQNEAQ (reference sequence). This CDR3 region has 19 residues. With V trimmed by 5 bases and J by 0 bases, 13 bases remained unmatched. Full variable domain (outside the CDR3, taken from reference TRBV7-9 and TRBJ2-6): DTGVSQNPRHKITKRGQNVTFRCDPISEHNRLYWYRQTLGQGPEFLTYFQNEAQLEKSRLLSDRFSAERPKGSFSTLEIQRTEQGDSAMYLCASSPSKGARRSGANVLTFGAGSRLTVL.

CDR3 sequence: CASSLTLASYEQYF. DNA of the CDR3: TGTGCCAGCAGTTTAACACTAGCGAGCTACGAGCAGTACTTC. The V call is TRBV28, the J call TRBJ2-7, with 7 bases matching TRBD2. CDR1 is MDHEN and CDR2 is SYDVKM in the germline V gene. Losses at the gene ends were 2 bases for V and 3 bases for J; bases not matched to a gene: 4. This CDR3 has 14 residues.